The present entry profiles one TCR beta chain with its context. The antigen remains undetermined. Sorted populations comprised CD4+ and CD8+ T cells obtained from PBMCs. The record originates from a study of CD8+ T cells in alopecia areata. For the study at large: Patients received oral tofacitinib, 5 to 10 mg twice daily, for moderate-to-severe alopecia areata.

Findings and caveats of the study: For lesional scalp, especially alopecia totalis/universalis, clonality was higher than in normal scalp.

Isolated RNA was reverse transcribed into cDNA used as the sequencing template. Clones were sequenced by immunoSEQ multiplex PCR, and TCRdb holds only the in-frame ones, with some missing. Of 150,000 or so clones listed, around 50% are singletons. This TCR was recovered from a human donor with alopecia areata. The source material was CD4+ T cells sorted from blood, sampled at week 0.

CDR3 coding DNA: TGTGCCATCAGTTCTCAGGGAGGCGACGACGAGCAGTACTTC. Its protein product is CAISSQGGDDEQYF. The chain carries TRBV10-3 and TRBJ2-7, with D possibly TRBD2 on 6 matching bases. The CDR3 is 14 residues long. V was pared by 5 bases and J by 5 bases, with 16 bases between. Germline values: CDR1 ENHRY, CDR2 SYGVKD.